The rows below give T cell receptor beta chains drawn from one sample of a study of cytomegalovirus exposure and HLA in healthy donors. Sequencing was performed with immunoSEQ multiplex PCR; in TCRdb, only in-frame clones are kept and a portion is missing. Of over 100,000 clones listed, around three quarters are singletons. Sequenced material: PBMCs. All receptors derive from a man aged 25 to 40 in good health and CMV-seropositive. The CDR3 runs from the conserved cysteine through the conserved F or W. Each record gives: D gene, J gene, V gene, clone size, CDR3 protein, CDR3 DNA. A D gene is named only where the DNA matches it firmly. Clone size, where shown, is once, few, many, or a class for clones that have expanded.

D: TRBD1
J: TRBJ2-3
V: TRBV4-2
size: .
CDR3: CASSTGTGQFTDTQYF
DNA: TGTGCCAGCAGCACCGGGACAGGGCAATTCACAGATACGCAGTATTTT

D: .
J: TRBJ1-5
V: TRBV19
size: .
CDR3: CASSIAPGGNQPQHF
DNA: TGTGCCAGTAGTATAGCGCCAGGGGGCAATCAGCCCCAGCATTTT

D: .
J: TRBJ2-2
V: TRBV4-1
size: .
CDR3: CASSQGRLGGELFF
DNA: TGCGCCAGCAGCCAAGGGCGGCTCGGCGGGGAGCTGTTTTTT

D: .
J: TRBJ1-4
V: TRBV2
size: .
CDR3: CASAAGGGEKLFF
DNA: TGTGCCAGCGCTGCGGGCGGTGGAGAAAAACTGTTTTTT

D: .
J: TRBJ1-2
V: TRBV7-9
size: .
CDR3: CASSLAGAGQSYGYTF
DNA: TGTGCCAGCAGCTTAGCGGGGGCAGGACAATCCTATGGCTACACCTTC

D: .
J: TRBJ1-2
V: TRBV5-6
size: .
CDR3: CASSRQNYGYTF
DNA: TGTGCCAGCAGCCGACAAAACTATGGCTACACCTTC

D: TRBD1
J: TRBJ2-7
V: TRBV5-1
size: .
CDR3: CASSWDRAAYEPYF
DNA: TGCGCCAGCAGCTGGGACAGGGCTGCCTACGAGCCCTACTTT

D: .
J: TRBJ2-5
V: TRBV9
size: .
CDR3: CASSPSRGINQETQYF
DNA: TGTGCCAGCAGCCCCTCCAGGGGAATTAACCAAGAGACCCAGTACTTC

D: .
J: TRBJ2-1
V: TRBV5-1
size: .
CDR3: CASSFGDNYNEQFF
DNA: TGCGCCAGCAGCTTCGGGGATAACTACAATGAGCAGTTCTTC

D: .
J: TRBJ1-5
V: TRBV4-2
size: .
CDR3: CASSAGLGNQPQHF
DNA: TGTGCCAGCAGCGCGGGCCTCGGCAATCAGCCCCAGCATTTT

D: TRBD1
J: TRBJ1-6
V: TRBV5-6
size: .
CDR3: CASRLKGTGPVSDSPLHF
DNA: TGTGCCAGCAGGCTCAAAGGGACAGGACCCGTTAGTGATTCACCCCTCCACTTT

D: TRBD1
J: TRBJ1-5
V: TRBV28
size: .
CDR3: CASKQRGQGEYQPQHF
DNA: TGTGCCAGCAAACAACGCGGCCAGGGGGAATATCAGCCCCAGCATTTT

D: .
J: TRBJ2-2
V: TRBV7-9
size: few
CDR3: CASSLNRENTGELFF
DNA: TGTGCCAGCAGCTTAAACAGGGAGAACACCGGGGAGCTGTTTTTT

D: .
J: TRBJ2-1
V: TRBV7-9
size: once
CDR3: CASSWDTYNEQFF
DNA: TGTGCCAGCAGCTGGGACACATACAATGAGCAGTTCTTC